This T cell receptor (beta chain) was obtained from a study of blood T cells in healthy people across ages. Germline V gene data show CDR1 as DFQATT and CDR2 as SNEGSKA (reference sequence). With 6 bases removed from V and 6 bases from J, the gap between germline ends came to 18 bases. The CDR3 loop spans 13 amino acids. Using a J-beta primer mix together with a sample-barcoded 5' primer, a second PCR was run for roughly 7 to 11 cycles. TCRdb ran MiXCR on the 5' RACE reads and lists one entry per CDR3 protein. The sample records approximately 1,000,000 distinct CDR3 sequences, 45% being singletons. The sequenced sample was blood. This TCR was recovered from an older woman in good health. This sequence joins TRBV20-1 and TRBJ2-7; maybe TRBD2 (5 bases). The CDR3 spells CSAETASLGEQYF. The CDR3 coding sequence is TGCAGTGCAGAGACGGCTAGCTTAGGCGAGCAGTACTTC.